The entry below describes one T cell receptor beta chain. Its antigen is not known. The entry originates in a study of cytomegalovirus exposure and HLA in healthy donors. Study details: The 95 to 150 validation repertoires used a platform that matched the one used for the approximately 610 first-cohort repertoires, as a later analysis reported. Study conclusions and caveats: Researchers catalogued about 150 TCR beta chains as cytomegalovirus-associated. Confirmation in vitro established that a few CMV-associated chains were specific for CMV antigens. Reports showed the classifier diagnosing cytomegalovirus status with high specificity and sensitivity.

Trimming removed 5 bases at V and 4 bases at J, with 11 bases between. Germline V lookup: CDR1 MNHEY, CDR2 SMNVEV (reference sequence). The CDR3 has 13 residues. Here immunoSEQ multiplex PCR was the method, and the copy in TCRdb shows in-frame clones only, minus some. The sample contains some 260,000 clones, around 91% of which appear only once. Sequenced sample: PBMCs. V and J are TRBV27 and TRBJ1-2; D remains unclear. The clonotype comes from a woman in her twenties or thirties in good health and CMV-seronegative. CDR3 DNA: TGTGCCAGCAGTCCGACACGGAGCTATGGCTACACCTTC. Translation: CASSPTRSYGYTF.